This T cell receptor (beta chain) is from a study of cytomegalovirus exposure and HLA in healthy donors. Data came from immunoSEQ multiplex PCR; TCRdb stores just in-frame clones and leaves some out. This table holds approximately 170,000 clones, more than 70% found once. Germline trimming cut 3 bases from V and 5 bases from J; bases unmatched to any gene: 9. The germline V gene encodes CDR1 MDHEN and CDR2 SYDVKM. CDR3 length: 15 residues. General study points: Overall, approximately 150 TCR beta chains were annotated as cytomegalovirus-associated. Most TCR sequences proved rare, with some public TCRs found in many donors. A classifier reportedly called cytomegalovirus status with high sensitivity and specificity.

In the case of this clone: As yet, its antigen is unknown.

Sequencing was performed on PBMCs. The sequence came from a man aged 25-40 years in good health and CMV-seropositive. The V gene is TRBV28, the J gene TRBJ1-2; 7 bases line up with TRBD1. CDR3 residues: CASSFGREGAYGYTF. CDR3 in DNA: TGTGCCAGCAGTTTCGGGAGAGAGGGGGCGTATGGCTACACCTTC.